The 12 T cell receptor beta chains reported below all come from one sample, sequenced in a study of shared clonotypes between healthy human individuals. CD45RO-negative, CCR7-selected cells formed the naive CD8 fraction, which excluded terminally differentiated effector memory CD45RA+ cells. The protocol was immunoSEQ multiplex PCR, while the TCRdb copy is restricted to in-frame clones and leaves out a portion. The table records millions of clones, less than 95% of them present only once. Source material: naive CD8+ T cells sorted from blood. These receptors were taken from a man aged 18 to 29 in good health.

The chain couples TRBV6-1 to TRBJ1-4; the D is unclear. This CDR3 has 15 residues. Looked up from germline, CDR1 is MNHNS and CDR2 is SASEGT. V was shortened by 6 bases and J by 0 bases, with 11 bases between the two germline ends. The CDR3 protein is CASRSAPATNEKLFF. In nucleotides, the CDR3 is TGTGCCAGCAGATCCGCGCCGGCAACTAATGAAAAACTGTTTTTT.

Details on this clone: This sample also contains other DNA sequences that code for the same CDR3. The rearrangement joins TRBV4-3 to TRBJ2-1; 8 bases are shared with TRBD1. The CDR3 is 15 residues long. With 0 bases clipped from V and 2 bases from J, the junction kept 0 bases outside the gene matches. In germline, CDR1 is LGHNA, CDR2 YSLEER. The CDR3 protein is CASSQDRGPYNEQFF. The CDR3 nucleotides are TGCGCCAGCAGCCAAGACAGGGGGCCCTACAATGAGCAGTTCTTC.

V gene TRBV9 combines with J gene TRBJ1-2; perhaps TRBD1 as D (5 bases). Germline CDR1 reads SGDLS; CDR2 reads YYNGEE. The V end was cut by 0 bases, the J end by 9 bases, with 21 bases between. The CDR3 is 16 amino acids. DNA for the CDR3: TGTGCCAGCAGCGTAGCTACTTCGGGCAGGGTGGCTAGCTACACCTTC. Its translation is CASSVATSGRVASYTF.

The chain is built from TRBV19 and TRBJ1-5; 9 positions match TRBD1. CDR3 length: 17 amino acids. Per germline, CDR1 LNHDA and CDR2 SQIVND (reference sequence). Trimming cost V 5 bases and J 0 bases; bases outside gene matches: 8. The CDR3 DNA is TGTGCCAGTAGTTCCGGACAGGGGATGTTTAGCAATCAGCCCCAGCATTTT. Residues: CASSSGQGMFSNQPQHF.

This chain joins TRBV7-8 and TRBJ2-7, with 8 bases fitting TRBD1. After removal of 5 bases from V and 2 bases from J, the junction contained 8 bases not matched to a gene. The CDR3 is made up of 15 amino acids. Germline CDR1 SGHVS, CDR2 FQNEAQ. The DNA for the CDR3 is TGTGCCAGCAGCCCCACAGGGGGATACGCCTACGAGCAGTACTTC. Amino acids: CASSPTGGYAYEQYF.

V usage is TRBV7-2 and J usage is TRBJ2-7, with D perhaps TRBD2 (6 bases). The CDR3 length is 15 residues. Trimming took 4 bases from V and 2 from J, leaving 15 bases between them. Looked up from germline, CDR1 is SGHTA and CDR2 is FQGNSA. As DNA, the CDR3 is TGTGCCAGCAGCTCCTTTAGCGGTACCACCTACGAGCAGTACTTC. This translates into CASSSFSGTTYEQYF.

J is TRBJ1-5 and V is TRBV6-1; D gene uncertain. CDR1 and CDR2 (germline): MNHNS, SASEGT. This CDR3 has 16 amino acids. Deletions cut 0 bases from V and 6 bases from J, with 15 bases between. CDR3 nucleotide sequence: TGTGCCAGCAGTGAAGCGGGCCCCAGAGGCGGTCAGCCCCAGCATTTT. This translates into CASSEAGPRGGQPQHF.

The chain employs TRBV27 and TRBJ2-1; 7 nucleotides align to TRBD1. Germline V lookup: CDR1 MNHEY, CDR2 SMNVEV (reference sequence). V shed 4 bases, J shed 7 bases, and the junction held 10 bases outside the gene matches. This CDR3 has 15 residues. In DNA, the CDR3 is TGTGCCAGCAGTTGGGTGACAGGGTGGGATAATGAGCAGTTCTTC. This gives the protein CASSWVTGWDNEQFF.

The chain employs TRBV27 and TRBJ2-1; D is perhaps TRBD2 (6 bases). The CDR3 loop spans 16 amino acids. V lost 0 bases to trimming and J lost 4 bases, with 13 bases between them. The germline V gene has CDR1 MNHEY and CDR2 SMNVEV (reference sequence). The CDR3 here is CASSLSGLSLYNEQFF. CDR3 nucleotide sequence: TGTGCCAGCAGTTTATCGGGACTGTCCTTATACAATGAGCAGTTCTTC.

This CDR3 reads CASSLASGDKNTGELFF. The CDR3 DNA is TGCGCCAGCAGCTTGGCCTCAGGAGACAAGAACACCGGGGAGCTGTTTTTT. The rearrangement joins TRBV5-1 to TRBJ2-2; D call uncertain. The CDR3 is 17 residues long. Germline loops: CDR1 SGHRS, CDR2 YFSETQ. Trimming pared 0 bases from V and 1 base from J, leaving 13 bases between. Full variable domain (rest looked up from reference TRBV5-1 and TRBJ2-2): KAGVTQTPRYLIKTRGQQVTLSCSPISGHRSVSWYQQTPGQGLQFLFEYFSETQRNKGNFPGRFSGRQFSNSRSEMNVSTLELGDSALYLCASSLASGDKNTGELFFGEGSRLTVL.

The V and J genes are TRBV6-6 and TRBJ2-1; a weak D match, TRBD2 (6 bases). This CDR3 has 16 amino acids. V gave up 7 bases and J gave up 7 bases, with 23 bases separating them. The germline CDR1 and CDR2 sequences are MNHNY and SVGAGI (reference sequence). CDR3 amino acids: CASTRPGVIGGNEQFF. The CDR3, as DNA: TGTGCCAGCACCCGCCCCGGGGTTATTGGGGGGAATGAGCAGTTCTTC.

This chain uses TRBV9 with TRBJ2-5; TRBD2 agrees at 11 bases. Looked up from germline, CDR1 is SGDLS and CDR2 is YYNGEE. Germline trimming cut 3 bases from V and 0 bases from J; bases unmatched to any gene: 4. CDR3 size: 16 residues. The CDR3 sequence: CASSGGLAGYQETQYF. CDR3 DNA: TGTGCCAGCAGCGGTGGACTAGCGGGCTACCAAGAGACCCAGTACTTC. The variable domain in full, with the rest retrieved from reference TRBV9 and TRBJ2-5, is DSGVTQTPKHLITATGQRVTLRCSPRSGDLSVYWYQQSLDQGLQFLIQYYNGEERAKGNILERFSAQQFPDLHSELNLSSLELGDSALYFCASSGGLAGYQETQYFGPGTRLLVL.